One and the same sample provided the 30 T cell receptor beta chains below, sequenced in a study of OX40 agonist ivuxolimab in advanced cancers. Sequencing used immunoSEQ multiplex PCR; TCRdb keeps in-frame clones, though not all of them. This table holds some 45,000 clones, roughly nine tenths found once. Sequencing used CD4+ or CD8+ T cells sorted from blood, obtained in a trial of the OX40 agonist ivuxolimab. The receptors were gathered from an adult with an advanced solid tumor such as melanoma, head and neck, liver or kidney cancer.

This chain links TRBV7-8 with TRBJ1-5, with D hard to call. Germline V gene data show CDR1 as SGHVS and CDR2 as FQNEAQ. CDR3 size: 15 residues. V was trimmed by 1 base and J by 5 bases, leaving 12 bases between them. The CDR3 DNA reads TGTGCCAGCAGCTTAGTGAGGGAGAAGCATCAGCCCCAGCATTTT. Its protein product is CASSLVREKHQPQHF.

This clone was seen just once. The chain carries TRBV6-1 and TRBJ1-6; 8 bases fit TRBD1. The CDR3 consists of 16 residues. Germline CDR1 is MNHNS and CDR2 is SASEGT. After removal of 2 bases from V and 10 bases from J, the junction contained 10 bases not matched to a gene. CDR3 sequence (DNA): TGTGCCAGCAGTGAATGGGACAGGTTTCAAGGATCACCCCTCCACTTT. Encoded protein: CASSEWDRFQGSPLHF.

The gene calls are TRBV10-3 and TRBJ2-3; weak D call: TRBD2 (6 bases). Deletions cut 7 bases from V and 2 bases from J, with 19 bases between. The CDR3 is 16 residues long. Germline V lookup: CDR1 ENHRY, CDR2 SYGVKD. CDR3 in DNA: TGTGCCATCACCGCGACTAGTGGGGGACCCACAGATACGCAGTATTTT. This encodes CAITATSGGPTDTQYF.

This rearrangement joins TRBV23-1 to TRBJ2-5; 9 bases fit TRBD1. TRBV23-1 counts as an open reading frame of uncertain function. The ends lost 0 bases at V and 4 bases at J; junction bases unmatched: 12. The CDR3 is made up of 18 amino acids. CDR3 in DNA: TGCGCCAGCAGTCAATCGATGGACAGGGGACACCCGGGAGAGACCCAGTACTTC. It translates to CASSQSMDRGHPGETQYF.

This chain uses TRBV7-3 with TRBJ2-2, with no clear D. Germline V gene sequence: CDR1 SGHTA, CDR2 FQGTGA. Trimming pared 3 bases from V and 3 bases from J, leaving 11 bases between. This CDR3 region has 15 residues. Here the CDR3 DNA reads TGTGCCAGCAGCTTTCACTCCGGAGACACCGGGGAGCTGTTTTTT. Protein product: CASSFHSGDTGELFF. The full variable domain, with the rest looked up from reference TRBV7-3 and TRBJ2-2, is GAGVSQTPSNKVTEKGKYVELRCDPISGHTALYWYRQSLGQGPEFLIYFQGTGAADDSGLPNDRFFAVRPEGSVSTLKIQRTERGDSAVYLCASSFHSGDTGELFFGEGSRLTVL.

The V gene is TRBV28, the J gene TRBJ2-1, with D possibly called TRBD1 or TRBD2 (5 bases each). Trimming pared 3 bases from V and 2 bases from J, leaving 5 bases between. This CDR3 is built from 13 residues. Looked up from germline, CDR1 is MDHEN and CDR2 is SYDVKM. CDR3 loop: CASSLGAYNEQFF. Written as DNA, the CDR3 is TGTGCCAGCAGTTTGGGGGCCTACAATGAGCAGTTCTTC.

This chain uses TRBV7-9 with TRBJ1-5; D is undetermined. Trimming left V 4 bases short and J 4 bases short, with 14 bases between. This CDR3 region has 15 residues. The germline V gene has CDR1 SEHNR and CDR2 FQNEAQ (reference sequence). The CDR3 sequence is CASSSTDGVNQPQHF. The CDR3 DNA sequence: TGTGCCAGCAGCTCGACGGACGGGGTGAATCAGCCCCAGCATTTT.

This clone has only one observation. The rearrangement joins TRBV5-4 to TRBJ2-1, with D perhaps matching TRBD1 (6 bases). CDR1 and CDR2 from the germline V gene are SGHNT and YYREEE (reference sequence). CDR3 size: 13 residues. V gave up 5 bases and J gave up 3 bases, with 9 bases separating them. The CDR3, as DNA: TGTGCCAGCAGGGGGGCTCACTACAATGAGCAGTTCTTC. The encoded protein is CASRGAHYNEQFF.

J is TRBJ1-1 and V is TRBV5-6; D is unclear. In germline, CDR1 is SGHDT, CDR2 YYEEEE. This CDR3 has 12 amino acids. V lost 2 bases, J lost 3 bases, and 5 bases lay in between. CDR3 in amino acids: CASSLSYTEAFF. The CDR3 bases are TGTGCCAGCAGCTTATCGTACACTGAAGCTTTCTTT. The complete variable domain, with remaining parts taken from reference TRBV5-6 and TRBJ1-1, reads DAGVTQSPTHLIKTRGQQVTLRCSPKSGHDTVSWYQQALGQGPQFIFQYYEEEERQRGNFPDRFSGHQFPNYSSELNVNALLLGDSALYLCASSLSYTEAFFGQGTRLTVV.

The chain links TRBV4-3 to TRBJ2-1; D uncertain. This CDR3 has 14 amino acids. Germline CDR1 LGHNA, CDR2 YSLEER. V was clipped by 0 bases and J by 8 bases, with 11 bases between them. CDR3 in amino acids: CASSQDPVGHEQFF. Here the CDR3 DNA reads TGCGCCAGCAGCCAAGATCCAGTAGGGCATGAGCAGTTCTTC.

The chain is built from TRBV6-1 and TRBJ1-2; D is perhaps TRBD1 (6 bases). Germline V gives CDR1 MNHNS, CDR2 SASEGT. The CDR3 contains 17 residues. V was trimmed by 2 bases and J by 6 bases, leaving 22 bases between them. CDR3 region: CASSEWNSRGQQDGYTF. Written as DNA, the CDR3 is TGTGCCAGCAGTGAATGGAATTCGCGGGGACAACAGGATGGCTACACCTTC.

This rearrangement joins TRBV5-6 to TRBJ1-6, with D uncertain. Germline V gene sequence: CDR1 SGHDT, CDR2 YYEEEE. Trimming pared 3 bases from V and 7 bases from J, leaving 11 bases between. This CDR3 has 14 residues. This CDR3 reads CASSWAGGNSPLHF. Here the CDR3 DNA reads TGTGCCAGCAGCTGGGCAGGCGGGAATTCACCCCTCCACTTT.

This clone showed up just once. The gene calls are TRBV6-5 and TRBJ2-5; possibly TRBD1 or TRBD2 for D (5 bases each). The CDR3 runs 11 residues. V lost 8 bases and J lost 7, with 11 bases in between. Germline CDR1 MNHEY, CDR2 SVGAGI. CDR3 coding DNA: TGTGCCAGCGAGGGGATCGGGACCCAGTACTTC. It translates to CASEGIGTQYF.

The chain links TRBV10-2 to TRBJ1-2; 9 nucleotides match TRBD1. The V and J ends lost 5 bases and 8 bases, in that order; junction bases with no gene match: 15. Germline CDR1 reads WSHSY; CDR2 reads SAAADI. This CDR3 region has 16 residues. CDR3 sequence: CASSSLRGQGIWGYTF. CDR3 nucleotide sequence: TGCGCCAGCAGTTCCCTTCGAGGACAGGGGATTTGGGGCTACACCTTC.

The V and J genes are TRBV19 and TRBJ1-5; TRBD1 agrees at 8 bases. CDR1 LNHDA and CDR2 SQIVND come from the germline V gene (reference sequence). The J segment lost 6 bases and the V segment lost 4 bases, leaving 5 bases of the junction unmatched. The CDR3 contains 14 residues. The CDR3 reads CASSTDREGQPQHF. The DNA for the CDR3 is TGTGCCAGTAGTACGGACAGGGAAGGTCAGCCCCAGCATTTT.

This clone was observed once. This chain joins TRBV10-3 and TRBJ2-1; 7 bases are shared with TRBD2. Germline CDR1 and CDR2: ENHRY and SYGVKD. After removal of 7 bases from V and 7 bases from J, the junction contained 13 bases not matched to a gene. The CDR3 is made up of 15 amino acids. For the CDR3, the DNA is TGTGCCATCACCCTGGGGGGGAATCGGAGGAATGAGCAGTTCTTC. Its translation: CAITLGGNRRNEQFF.

The V and J genes are TRBV14 and TRBJ1-2, with 7 bases aligning to TRBD1. The CDR3 loop spans 14 amino acids. V shed 4 bases, J shed 6 bases, and the junction held 8 bases outside the gene matches. Germline CDR1 SGHDN, CDR2 FVKESK. Here the CDR3 reads CASSPAVQGDGYTF. CDR3 coding DNA: TGTGCCAGCAGCCCGGCGGTCCAGGGGGATGGCTACACCTTC.

The chain combines TRBV13 with TRBJ1-1; D remains ambiguous. The CDR3 is 15 amino acids. The germline V and J ends were trimmed by 3 bases and 0 bases, with 11 bases remaining between them. CDR1 is PRHDT, CDR2 FYEKMQ, per germline (reference sequence). In nucleotides, the CDR3 is TGTGCCAGCAGCTTTTGGGGATCCATGAACACTGAAGCTTTCTTT. Translation: CASSFWGSMNTEAFF.

The sample holds one count of this clone. The V call is TRBV19, the J call TRBJ1-1; no clear D. Per the germline V gene, CDR1 is LNHDA and CDR2 is SQIVND (reference sequence). The CDR3 runs 15 residues. The ends were cut back, 1 base at V and 0 bases at J, with 9 bases in the middle. CDR3 bases: TGTGCCAGTAGTATAGGGGTCCTCATGAACACTGAAGCTTTCTTT. Amino acids: CASSIGVLMNTEAFF.

This chain links TRBV5-1 with TRBJ1-1; the D is unclear. In germline, CDR1 is SGHRS, CDR2 YFSETQ. The CDR3 spans 14 residues. V lost 4 bases to trimming and J lost 5 bases, with 15 bases between them. The CDR3 DNA follows: TGCGCCAGCAGCATCCGTTCGGGGAGGACTGAAGCTTTCTTT. Amino acids: CASSIRSGRTEAFF.

This chain connects TRBV5-4 to TRBJ1-3, with 9 bases identical to TRBD1. The V and J ends lost 7 bases and 4 bases, in that order; junction bases with no gene match: 6. The germline V gene encodes CDR1 SGHNT and CDR2 YYREEE (reference sequence). The CDR3 totals 14 residues. For the CDR3, the DNA is TGTGCCAGCGGGGACAGGGAGAAGGGAAACACCATATATTTT. Residues: CASGDREKGNTIYF.

The V call is TRBV5-1, the J call TRBJ2-3, with a possible D match to TRBD2 (6 bases). The germline V gene has CDR1 SGHRS and CDR2 YFSETQ. The CDR3 spans 14 residues. V lost 2 bases, J lost 6 bases, and 13 bases lay in between. The CDR3 DNA follows: TGCGCCAGCAGCTTAAGACTGGAGGGGGATACGCAGTATTTT. Translated, it gives CASSLRLEGDTQYF.

The V call is TRBV7-9, the J call TRBJ1-4, with D possibly TRBD1 on 5 matching bases. CDR1 and CDR2 (germline): SEHNR, FQNEAQ (reference sequence). V was pared by 5 bases and J by 7 bases, with 23 bases between. The CDR3 has 17 amino acids. In nucleotides, the CDR3 is TGTGCCAGCAGCGATGACGGGCAGGGCGGGATTACTGAAAAACTGTTTTTT. Amino acids: CASSDDGQGGITEKLFF. The entire variable domain, with the rest obtained from reference TRBV7-9 and TRBJ1-4, is as follows: DTGVSQNPRHKITKRGQNVTFRCDPISEHNRLYWYRQTLGQGPEFLTYFQNEAQLEKSRLLSDRFSAERPKGSFSTLEIQRTEQGDSAMYLCASSDDGQGGITEKLFFGSGTQLSVL.

The genes are TRBV5-1 and TRBJ1-3, with TRBD1 as a possible D gene (6 bases). CDR3 length: 15 amino acids. Germline V gene sequence: CDR1 SGHRS, CDR2 YFSETQ. V was trimmed by 1 base and J by 1 base, leaving 9 bases between them. The CDR3, as DNA: TGCGCCAGCAGCTTGACAACAGGGTCTGGAAACACCATATATTTT. Amino acids: CASSLTTGSGNTIYF.

The chain recombines TRBV11-1 with TRBJ1-1; TRBD1 is a possible D gene (5 bases). The CDR3 covers 12 residues. V dropped 3 bases and J dropped 8 bases, with 10 bases sitting between them. CDR1 and CDR2 from the germline V gene are SGHAT and FQDESV (reference sequence). The DNA for the CDR3 is TGTGCCAGCAGCTTGGGCCGGGGGGAAGCTTTCTTT. This codes for CASSLGRGEAFF. The full variable domain, in which reference TRBV11-1 and TRBJ1-1 provide the parts outside the CDR3, is EAEVAQSPRYKITEKSQAVAFWCDPISGHATLYWYRQILGQGPELLVQFQDESVVDDSQLPKDRFSAERLKGVDSTLKIQPAELGDSAMYLCASSLGRGEAFFGQGTRLTVV.

On this clone itself: Within the sample, other DNA sequences also encode this same CDR3. Here the CDR3 reads CASSVTGGPYEQYF. The CDR3 DNA sequence: TGTGCCAGCAGCGTAACAGGGGGCCCGTACGAGCAGTACTTC. The chain carries TRBV9 and TRBJ2-7; 9 bases are a match to TRBD1. V shed 1 base, J shed 4 bases, and the junction held 3 bases outside the gene matches. The CDR3 length is 14 residues. From germline, CDR1 is SGDLS and CDR2 YYNGEE.

V and J are TRBV18 and TRBJ1-1, with TRBD1 matching 7 bases. Per the germline V gene, CDR1 is KGHSH and CDR2 is LQKENI. This CDR3 spans 17 amino acids. V trimming: 5 bases; J trimming: 6 bases; junction bases outside the gene matches: 18. This CDR3 reads CASSFGQAQWRSAEAFF. CDR3 nucleotide sequence: TGTGCCAGCTCATTCGGACAGGCGCAATGGAGGAGCGCTGAAGCTTTCTTT.

The rearrangement joins TRBV2 to TRBJ2-7; unclear D gene. The germline CDR1 and CDR2 sequences are SNHLY and FYNNEI. V lost 10 bases, J lost 0 bases, and 10 bases lay in between. The length of the CDR3 is 12 residues. CDR3: CANGSPSYEQYF. The CDR3 nucleotides read TGTGCCAACGGGTCGCCCTCCTACGAGCAGTACTTC.

This clone was seen once. The rearrangement uses TRBV12-5 and TRBJ2-3, with 9 bases matching TRBD1. Germline V CDR1 and CDR2: LGHNT, FRNRAP. Trimming cost V 1 base and J 6 bases; bases outside gene matches: 5. This CDR3 is 15 amino acids long. CDR3 loop: CASGLGTGVLDTQYF. The CDR3 nucleotides read TGTGCTAGTGGTTTGGGGACAGGGGTCTTGGATACGCAGTATTTT.

V and J are TRBV28 and TRBJ2-7; TRBD1 might be the D (5 bases). The CDR3 extends over 18 amino acids. Germline lookup yields CDR1 MDHEN and CDR2 SYDVKM. Trimming shortened V by 4 bases and J by 6 bases, and 28 bases separated the two germline ends. The CDR3 loop reads CASSSEPRIDSPLSEQYF. CDR3 sequence (DNA): TGTGCCAGCAGTTCCGAACCCCGAATCGACAGTCCCCTCAGCGAGCAGTACTTC. The variable domain in full, with the rest retrieved from reference TRBV28 and TRBJ2-7, is DVKVTQSSRYLVKRTGEKVFLECVQDMDHENMFWYRQDPGLGLRLIYFSYDVKMKEKGDIPEGYSVSREKKERFSLILESASTNQTSMYLCASSSEPRIDSPLSEQYFGPGTRLTVT.